This T cell receptor beta chain was retrieved from a study of blood T cell repertoires in COVID-19. On the study more broadly: Donors in the United States, Italy and Spain gave samples during acute or convalescent COVID-19. Nucleic acid was either cDNA or gDNA, and it came from T cells, B-cell-depleted T cells, or PBMCs.

The CDR3 runs to 17 residues. The V segment lost 2 bases and the J segment 1 base; nucleotides outside the gene matches: 8. Germline CDR1 is SGDLS and CDR2 is YYNGEE. Original data processing: Reference gene primer amplification gave estimated nucleated cell counts. Generated by immunoSEQ multiplex PCR, the TCRdb table keeps only in-frame clones and is missing some. V and J calls and clone size follow that table, whereas D and trimming were derived from the DNA. This table has over 40,000 clones, about 84% appearing once. V and J are TRBV9 and TRBJ2-1; TRBD2 agrees at 8 bases. Sequenced input: peripheral blood. This TCR was recovered from a human donor in a cohort sampled during active COVID-19. CDR3 residues: CASSVNPAGESYNEQFF. In DNA form, the CDR3 reads TGTGCCAGCAGCGTTAACCCAGCGGGGGAATCCTACAATGAGCAGTTCTTC.